Following are 30 T cell receptor beta chains from one sample sequenced in a study of OX40 agonist ivuxolimab in advanced cancers. Data came from immunoSEQ multiplex PCR; TCRdb stores just in-frame clones and leaves some out. The sample contains some 80,000 clones, roughly 92% of which appear only once. The sample was CD4+ or CD8+ T cells sorted from blood, taken in a trial of the OX40 agonist ivuxolimab. The receptors here all came from an adult with an advanced solid tumor such as melanoma, head and neck, liver or kidney cancer.

This clone was seen only once. This chain connects TRBV5-4 to TRBJ2-5; no clear D gene. Germline V gene data show CDR1 as SGHNT and CDR2 as YYREEE (reference sequence). The CDR3 has 14 residues. V was pared by 4 bases and J by 2 bases, with 12 bases between. Here the CDR3 DNA reads TGTGCCAGCAGCCCTATGGGAAGACAAGAGACCCAGTACTTC. It specifies CASSPMGRQETQYF.

The chain couples TRBV10-1 to TRBJ1-5; no firm D call. The CDR3 extends over 13 amino acids. V was pared by 1 base and J by 9 bases, with 10 bases between. Germline V gives CDR1 WNHNN, CDR2 SYGVQD (reference sequence). CDR3 nucleotides: TGCGCCAGCAGTGAGTATCTCGACGGGCCCCAGCATTTT. The encoded protein is CASSEYLDGPQHF.

This chain connects TRBV10-3 to TRBJ2-1, with 12 bases lining up with TRBD2. CDR3 length equals 19 residues. CDR1 ENHRY and CDR2 SYGVKD come from the germline V gene. The ends lost 0 bases at V and 5 bases at J; junction bases unmatched: 11. For the CDR3, the DNA is TGTGCCATCAGTGAGTCTTTACTAGCGGGGGGCTACTCGGACAATGAGCAGTTCTTC. This gives the protein CAISESLLAGGYSDNEQFF.

The V and J genes are TRBV18 and TRBJ1-2; D ambiguous. The CDR3 runs to 15 residues. The germline V gene encodes CDR1 KGHSH and CDR2 LQKENI. Deletions cut 3 bases from V and 0 bases from J, with 11 bases between. CDR3 amino acids: CASSPMVGTNYGYTF. The DNA of the CDR3 is TGTGCCAGCTCACCCATGGTCGGCACTAACTATGGCTACACCTTC.

This clone has a single count. V and J are TRBV30 and TRBJ1-2; the match to TRBD1 covers 12 bases. Trimming removed 1 base from V and 5 bases from J; junction bases left unmatched: 5. In germline, CDR1 is GTSNPN, CDR2 SVGIG (reference sequence). This CDR3 has 15 residues. The CDR3 nucleotides are TGTGCCTGGAGTGGGGGACAGGGGGCTAGGTATGGCTACACCTTC. Its protein product is CAWSGGQGARYGYTF.

The V call is TRBV7-8, the J call TRBJ1-6; D unclear. The CDR3 runs 12 residues. V lost 2 bases, J lost 8 bases, and 4 bases lay in between. Germline loops: CDR1 SGHVS, CDR2 FQNEAQ. CDR3 loop: CASSLSYSPLHF. The CDR3 coding sequence is TGTGCCAGCAGCTTATCCTATTCACCCCTCCACTTT.

This clone was observed once. The chain is built from TRBV11-3 and TRBJ2-3, with a weak D call TRBD2 (5 bases). The V gene's germline CDR1 is SGHNT and CDR2 YENEEA. V dropped 1 base and J dropped 2 bases, with 10 bases sitting between them. This CDR3 spans 15 amino acids. This CDR3 reads CASSLGQDFTDTQYF. The CDR3 DNA follows: TGTGCCAGCAGCTTAGGCCAGGACTTCACAGATACGCAGTATTTT.

The chain recombines TRBV6-6 with TRBJ1-4, with TRBD1 matching 8 bases. The junction had 9 bases not matched to a gene; V was cut back by 4 bases and J by 5 bases. CDR3 length: 16 residues. CDR1 and CDR2 (germline): MNHNY, SVGAGI (reference sequence). Here the CDR3 reads CASSFRSGTGNEKLFF. CDR3 nucleotides: TGTGCCAGCAGTTTCCGTTCCGGGACAGGAAATGAAAAACTGTTTTTT.

This chain links TRBV2 with TRBJ2-3; weak D call: TRBD1 (5 bases). The CDR3 totals 13 residues. Germline-derived CDR1 and CDR2 are SNHLY and FYNNEI. V lost 8 bases, J lost 0 bases, and 9 bases lay in between. CDR3 in DNA: TGTGCCAGCGGGGCGCTGAGCACAGATACGCAGTATTTT. As protein: CASGALSTDTQYF.

The V and J genes are TRBV5-6 and TRBJ2-6, with 9 bases fitting TRBD2. Germline V gene sequence: CDR1 SGHDT, CDR2 YYEEEE. The trim removed 4 bases at V and 3 bases at J, leaving 8 bases unmatched. This CDR3 has 17 residues. CDR3 sequence: CASSPLLSGSGANVLTF. For the CDR3, the DNA is TGTGCCAGCAGCCCACTACTTAGCGGGAGTGGGGCCAACGTCCTGACTTTC.

This clone has only a few counts. The chain uses TRBV2 and TRBJ2-5; either TRBD1 or TRBD2 may fit D (5 bases each). V was clipped by 7 bases and J by 5 bases, with 14 bases between them. The CDR3 runs 13 residues. Germline loops: CDR1 SNHLY, CDR2 FYNNEI. The CDR3 coding sequence is TGTGCCAGCACCTGGGACCGCCAGGAGACCCAGTACTTC. Translating it yields CASTWDRQETQYF. The whole variable domain, remainder taken from reference TRBV2 and TRBJ2-5, is EPEVTQTPSHQVTQMGQEVILRCVPISNHLYFYWYRQILGQKVEFLVSFYNNEISEKSEIFDDQFSVERPDGSNFTLKIRSTKLEDSAMYFCASTWDRQETQYFGPGTRLLVL.

The chain combines TRBV27 with TRBJ2-1, with TRBD2 as a possible D gene (6 bases). This CDR3 comprises 16 residues. The V end was cut by 6 bases, the J end by 10 bases, with 25 bases between. Germline V CDR1 and CDR2: MNHEY, SMNVEV (reference sequence). In DNA form, the CDR3 reads TGTGCCAGCAGACCTGGGACCTTCGAGGAGGGAACCGAGCAGTTCTTC. It codes for CASRPGTFEEGTEQFF.

The rearrangement joins TRBV19 to TRBJ1-1; 11 bases fit TRBD1. CDR3 length: 15 residues. V lost 5 bases and J lost 5; bases outside the gene matches: 7. Germline CDR1 reads LNHDA; CDR2 reads SQIVND (reference sequence). CDR3 nucleotide sequence: TGTGCCAGTAGTGCGGACAGGGGGCCGGGGACTGAAGCTTTCTTT. This translates into CASSADRGPGTEAFF.

V gene TRBV19 combines with J gene TRBJ1-3; D gene unclear. V lost 6 bases, J lost 0 bases, and 15 bases lay in between. The CDR3 contains 16 residues. The V gene's germline CDR1 is LNHDA and CDR2 SQIVND (reference sequence). The CDR3 here is CASRPAGSSSGNTIYF. CDR3 nucleotides: TGTGCCAGTAGGCCCGCGGGTTCGAGCTCTGGAAACACCATATATTTT.

The CDR3 bases are TGTGCCAGCAGTTTGTTAGGACTAGCGGGACCGAACACCGGGGAGCTGTTTTTT. Protein product: CASSLLGLAGPNTGELFF. The chain couples TRBV27 to TRBJ2-2, with 12 bases aligning to TRBD2. Trimming at V came to 3 bases and at J to 0 bases, leaving 5 bases not matched to a gene. The CDR3 consists of 18 residues. Germline lookup yields CDR1 MNHEY and CDR2 SMNVEV (reference sequence).

V usage is TRBV28 and J usage is TRBJ2-6; D is possibly TRBD2 (5 bases). From germline, CDR1 is MDHEN and CDR2 SYDVKM. The CDR3 covers 16 residues. V lost 2 bases and J 0 bases, leaving 8 bases between the germline ends. CDR3 bases: TGTGCCAGCAGTTTAACCCGGGGCTCTGGGGCCAACGTCCTGACTTTC. Protein: CASSLTRGSGANVLTF.

The chain uses TRBV5-8 and TRBJ2-1; possible D gene TRBD1, 6 bases. Trimming stripped 2 bases from V and 11 bases from J, with 14 bases between. The CDR3 extends over 13 amino acids. The germline gives CDR1 SGHTS, CDR2 YDEGEE. CDR3 sequence (DNA): TGTGCCAGCAGCTTCTCCCCAGGGGCCCAGCAGTTCTTC. Encoded protein: CASSFSPGAQQFF.

The V gene is TRBV6-5, the J gene TRBJ1-5; D is unresolved. This CDR3 comprises 15 residues. Germline V gene sequence: CDR1 MNHEY, CDR2 SVGAGI. V lost 0 bases and J 1 base, leaving 7 bases between the germline ends. CDR3 coding DNA: TGTGCCAGCAGTTACTCGAGGCCGAGCAATCAGCCCCAGCATTTT. This gives the protein CASSYSRPSNQPQHF.

The chain employs TRBV28 and TRBJ2-4, with D uncertain. Germline V gene lookup returns CDR1 MDHEN and CDR2 SYDVKM. The V gene lost 0 bases and the J gene lost 0 bases, with 9 bases spanning the gap. This CDR3 region has 16 residues. The CDR3 DNA is TGTGCCAGCAGTTTATGGGCGAGTACAGCCAAAAACATTCAGTACTTC. The encoded protein is CASSLWASTAKNIQYF. Filled out from reference TRBV28 and TRBJ2-4, the complete variable domain reads DVKVTQSSRYLVKRTGEKVFLECVQDMDHENMFWYRQDPGLGLRLIYFSYDVKMKEKGDIPEGYSVSREKKERFSLILESASTNQTSMYLCASSLWASTAKNIQYFGAGTRLSVL.

V usage is TRBV29-1 and J usage is TRBJ2-5; D assignment may be TRBD1 or TRBD2 (5 bases each). The CDR3 has 14 residues. V was clipped by 7 bases and J by 1 base, with 16 bases between them. Germline V gene sequence: CDR1 SQVTM, CDR2 ANQGSEA. This CDR3 reads CSAGGLQGQETQYF. In nucleotides, the CDR3 is TGCAGCGCCGGAGGTTTGCAGGGCCAAGAGACCCAGTACTTC.

J is TRBJ2-1 and V is TRBV9; D remains ambiguous. V gave up 0 bases and J gave up 0 bases, with 10 bases separating them. CDR1 SGDLS and CDR2 YYNGEE come from the germline V gene. The CDR3 totals 16 residues. DNA for the CDR3: TGTGCCAGCAGCGTAGAAGACGGTCGCTCCTACAATGAGCAGTTCTTC. It encodes CASSVEDGRSYNEQFF.

The CDR3 DNA is TGTGCCTGGAGAAGACAGGGGGCGTACGAGCAGTACTTC. As protein: CAWRRQGAYEQYF. The chain has TRBV30 and TRBJ2-7; 10 bases are shared with TRBD1. Germline-derived CDR1 and CDR2 are GTSNPN and SVGIG (reference sequence). Trimming cost V 3 bases and J 4 bases; bases outside gene matches: 3. The CDR3 is 13 residues long.

This chain joins TRBV2 and TRBJ2-1, with 9 bases that match TRBD2. Per germline, CDR1 SNHLY and CDR2 FYNNEI. V was clipped by 4 bases and J by 5 bases; unmatched bases: 3. The CDR3 contains 14 residues. CDR3 DNA sequence: TGTGCCAGCAGTGTACTAGCGGGTAACAATGAGCAGTTCTTC. Protein: CASSVLAGNNEQFF.

This chain connects TRBV7-9 to TRBJ1-4; 9 bases align to TRBD1. Germline V gene lookup returns CDR1 SEHNR and CDR2 FQNEAQ (reference sequence). The V gene end was trimmed by 4 bases and the J gene end by 5 bases; junction bases not matched to a gene: 5. The CDR3 is made up of 15 amino acids. The CDR3 nucleotides read TGTGCCAGCAGCTCCCTCGGGACAGGGAATGAAAAACTGTTTTTT. Translated, it gives CASSSLGTGNEKLFF.

The chain carries TRBV5-1 and TRBJ2-3, with TRBD2 as a possible D gene (5 bases). This CDR3 comprises 14 residues. Germline V gives CDR1 SGHRS, CDR2 YFSETQ. V lost 0 bases to trimming and J lost 3 bases, with 8 bases between them. CDR3 region: CASSLATNTDTQYF. The CDR3 nucleotides read TGCGCCAGCAGCTTGGCGACTAATACAGATACGCAGTATTTT.

This sequence joins TRBV6-1 and TRBJ1-1; tentatively, D is TRBD1 (5 bases). Looked up from germline, CDR1 is MNHNS and CDR2 is SASEGT. The CDR3 runs to 13 residues. Trimming left V 6 bases short and J 2 bases short, with 10 bases between. The CDR3 protein is CASRRQPNTEAFF. CDR3 in DNA: TGTGCCAGCAGAAGACAGCCAAACACTGAAGCTTTCTTT.

This clone occurred a few times. The CDR3 DNA reads TGTGCTACCCGGCTAGGGGGAGGGGGCGAGCAGTACTTC. It encodes CATRLGGGGEQYF. This chain links TRBV2 with TRBJ2-7; D is perhaps TRBD2 (7 bases). CDR3 length: 13 amino acids. Germline V CDR1 and CDR2: SNHLY, FYNNEI.

This clone occurred once. V usage is TRBV6-5 and J usage is TRBJ1-1; 10 nucleotides line up with TRBD1. CDR1 is MNHEY and CDR2 is SVGAGI in the germline V gene. J gave up 0 bases and V 8 bases, and 3 bases lay outside the gene matches. There are 14 residues in the CDR3. The CDR3 bases are TGTGCCAGCGGGGACAGGGGTTTGAACACTGAAGCTTTCTTT. Protein product: CASGDRGLNTEAFF.

This chain links TRBV5-6 with TRBJ2-3; 7 nucleotides align to TRBD1. This CDR3 comprises 17 residues. Germline CDR1 is SGHDT and CDR2 is YYEEEE. The V gene end was trimmed by 4 bases and the J gene end by 3 bases; junction bases not matched to a gene: 14. The CDR3 region is CASSRAVGRGLTDTQYF. The CDR3 DNA follows: TGTGCCAGCAGCCGGGCGGTAGGTAGGGGGCTGACAGATACGCAGTATTTT.

V and J are TRBV30 and TRBJ1-3, with D unresolved. From germline, CDR1 is GTSNPN and CDR2 SVGIG (reference sequence). The V gene lost 2 bases and the J gene lost 0 bases, with 11 bases spanning the gap. The CDR3 runs to 15 residues. The CDR3 is CAWSKGSNSGNTIYF. For the CDR3, the DNA is TGTGCCTGGAGTAAAGGGAGCAACTCTGGAAACACCATATATTTT. Looking up the rest from reference TRBV30 and TRBJ1-3 gives the full variable domain: SQTIHQWPATLVQPVGSPLSLECTVEGTSNPNLYWYRQAAGRGLQLLFYSVGIGQISSEVPQNLSASRPQDRQFILSSKKLLLSDSGFYLCAWSKGSNSGNTIYFGEGSWLTVV.